Below are 15 T cell receptor beta chains sequenced from a single sample in a study of blood T cells in healthy people across ages. Next came a second PCR, run for 7 to 11 cycles, which used a sample-barcoded 5' primer along with a J-beta primer mix. TCRdb used MiXCR to reprocess the 5' RACE reads, holding one entry per CDR3 protein. The sample carries some 920,000 distinct CDR3 sequences, 51% recorded once. Material: blood. The receptors were sampled from a woman between 55 and 75 years old in good health.

The J gene is TRBJ2-1, the V gene TRBV3-1; TRBD1 or TRBD2 may be the D gene (5 bases each). The germline V gene has CDR1 LGHDT and CDR2 YNNKEL (reference sequence). The CDR3 spans 14 residues. V lost 4 bases and J lost 5, with 12 bases in between. As DNA, the CDR3 is TGTGCCAGCAGCCGGACCGGGGCACACAATGAGCAGTTCTTC. Its translation is CASSRTGAHNEQFF.

This chain joins TRBV28 and TRBJ2-7; D is unresolved. This CDR3 spans 13 amino acids. Germline CDR1 reads MDHEN; CDR2 reads SYDVKM. Trimming pared 3 bases from V and 2 bases from J, leaving 8 bases between. CDR3 in amino acids: CASSFPHTYEQYF. The CDR3 region has the DNA TGTGCCAGCAGTTTCCCACATACCTACGAGCAGTACTTC.

This clonotype was seen a handful of times. This chain uses TRBV9 with TRBJ2-7; possible D gene TRBD2, 6 bases. V was trimmed by 0 bases and J by 8 bases, leaving 15 bases between them. Germline V lookup: CDR1 SGDLS, CDR2 YYNGEE. CDR3 length equals 14 residues. The CDR3 nucleotides read TGTGCCAGCAGCGTAGACGGCGGGACTTCCCAGCAGTACTTC. Residues: CASSVDGGTSQQYF. The variable domain in full, completed from reference TRBV9 and TRBJ2-7, reads DSGVTQTPKHLITATGQRVTLRCSPRSGDLSVYWYQQSLDQGLQFLIQYYNGEERAKGNILERFSAQQFPDLHSELNLSSLELGDSALYFCASSVDGGTSQQYFGPGTRLTVT.

As regards this clonotype: One base away lies a much larger clone, so this may be a sequencing read error. This chain joins TRBV7-2 and TRBJ2-7, with D tentatively TRBD2 (5 bases). Per the germline V gene, CDR1 is SGHTA and CDR2 is FQGNSA. The ends were cut back, 5 bases at V and 0 bases at J, with 17 bases in the middle. The CDR3 extends over 16 amino acids. CDR3 DNA sequence: TGTGCCAGCAGCCCTGATTCTAGCTGGAACTCCTACGAGCAGTACTTC. As protein: CASSPDSSWNSYEQYF.

This rearrangement joins TRBV28 to TRBJ2-3; the match to TRBD2 covers 9 bases. Germline assignment: CDR1 MDHEN and CDR2 SYDVKM. V trimming: 3 bases; J trimming: 2 bases; junction bases outside the gene matches: 9. The CDR3 loop spans 17 amino acids. CDR3 sequence (DNA): TGTGCCAGCAGTTTGGCGGCTAGCGGGATAAACACAGATACGCAGTATTTT. Encoded protein: CASSLAASGINTDTQYF.

This clonotype was detected a few times. The chain combines TRBV2 with TRBJ2-3; weak D call: TRBD1 (6 bases). The CDR3 totals 15 residues. Germline assignment: CDR1 SNHLY and CDR2 FYNNEI. The V end lost 5 bases, the J end lost 5 bases, and 17 bases lay between the germline ends. The CDR3 loop is CASSTQGHQGDTQYF. The CDR3 DNA reads as TGTGCCAGCAGTACACAGGGCCATCAAGGAGATACGCAGTATTTT.

The sample holds a few counts of this clonotype. The chain is built from TRBV20-1 and TRBJ2-7; no reliable D call. Germline V gives CDR1 DFQATT, CDR2 SNEGSKA (reference sequence). This CDR3 is 13 amino acids long. Trimming took off 6 bases at V and 3 bases at J, with 15 bases between the two ends. The CDR3 is CSANRLADYEQYF. DNA of the CDR3: TGCAGTGCCAACAGACTTGCAGACTACGAGCAGTACTTC.

This chain links TRBV25-1 with TRBJ2-1; TRBD2 matches at 16 bases. The CDR3 contains 16 residues. Looked up from germline, CDR1 is MGHDK and CDR2 is SYGVNS. The V and J ends lost 6 bases and 12 bases, in that order; junction bases with no gene match: 11. For the CDR3, the DNA is TGTGCCAGCAGCCCAGAAGGGACTAGCGGGAGGGTGGTGCAGTTCTTC. Translating gives CASSPEGTSGRVVQFF.

There are a few counts of this clonotype. The chain has TRBV20-1 and TRBJ2-6, with unresolved D. Germline V gives CDR1 DFQATT, CDR2 SNEGSKA (reference sequence). The CDR3 has 15 residues. Trimming took off 6 bases at V and 1 base at J, with 13 bases between the two ends. CDR3 sequence: CSAPPRQSGANVLTF. The CDR3 DNA is TGCAGTGCGCCGCCCAGACAATCTGGGGCCAACGTCCTGACTTTC.

The chain has TRBV4-1 and TRBJ1-5; unclear D gene. Germline V gene sequence: CDR1 MGHRA, CDR2 YSYEKL. The CDR3 extends over 15 amino acids. V was clipped by 3 bases and J by 5 bases, with 14 bases between them. DNA for the CDR3: TGCGCCAGCAGCCAGCGGACGGGCGGGGATCAGCCCCAGCATTTT. Translation: CASSQRTGGDQPQHF.

The sample holds a few counts of this clonotype. The genes are TRBV6-6 and TRBJ2-7; D may match TRBD1 or TRBD2 (5 bases each). Trimming stripped 5 bases from V and 3 bases from J, with 17 bases between. The germline V gene has CDR1 MNHNY and CDR2 SVGAGI (reference sequence). This CDR3 region has 15 residues. DNA for the CDR3: TGTGCCAGCAGTCCCCTCCGGGGACCTCTCTACGAGCAGTACTTC. Translated: CASSPLRGPLYEQYF.

The V and J genes are TRBV10-3 and TRBJ2-3, with TRBD1 matching over 8 bases. This CDR3 is built from 14 residues. Trimming removed 6 bases from V and 3 bases from J; junction bases left unmatched: 5. Germline-derived CDR1 and CDR2 are ENHRY and SYGVKD. CDR3 protein: CAIRGQGATDTQYF. The CDR3 region has the DNA TGTGCCATCAGAGGACAGGGAGCTACAGATACGCAGTATTTT.

The chain recombines TRBV20-1 with TRBJ2-7, with TRBD1 identical over 9 bases. Germline V gene lookup returns CDR1 DFQATT and CDR2 SNEGSKA (reference sequence). Losses at the gene ends were 6 bases for V and 1 base for J; bases not matched to a gene: 13. The CDR3 consists of 16 residues. The CDR3 region has the DNA TGCAGTGCAAGCATAGCCGGGACAGGGAGTTCCTACGAGCAGTACTTC. As protein: CSASIAGTGSSYEQYF.

The V gene is TRBV4-1, the J gene TRBJ2-5; TRBD2 agrees at 10 bases. Unmatched junction bases numbered 4, after V lost 6 bases and J lost 0 bases. The CDR3 loop spans 15 amino acids. Germline V lookup: CDR1 MGHRA, CDR2 YSYEKL. The DNA of the CDR3 is TGCGCCAGCAGGCCACTAGCGGGAAACCAAGAGACCCAGTACTTC. The encoded protein is CASRPLAGNQETQYF.

The rearrangement joins TRBV5-1 to TRBJ2-5, with D uncertain. Between the trimmed V and J ends, which lost 4 bases and 3 bases, there was a span of 13 bases. The V gene's germline CDR1 is SGHRS and CDR2 YFSETQ. This CDR3 comprises 14 residues. DNA for the CDR3: TGCGCCAGCAGCCCCGGATGTAGAAAAGAGACCCAGTACTTC. Its protein product is CASSPGCRKETQYF.